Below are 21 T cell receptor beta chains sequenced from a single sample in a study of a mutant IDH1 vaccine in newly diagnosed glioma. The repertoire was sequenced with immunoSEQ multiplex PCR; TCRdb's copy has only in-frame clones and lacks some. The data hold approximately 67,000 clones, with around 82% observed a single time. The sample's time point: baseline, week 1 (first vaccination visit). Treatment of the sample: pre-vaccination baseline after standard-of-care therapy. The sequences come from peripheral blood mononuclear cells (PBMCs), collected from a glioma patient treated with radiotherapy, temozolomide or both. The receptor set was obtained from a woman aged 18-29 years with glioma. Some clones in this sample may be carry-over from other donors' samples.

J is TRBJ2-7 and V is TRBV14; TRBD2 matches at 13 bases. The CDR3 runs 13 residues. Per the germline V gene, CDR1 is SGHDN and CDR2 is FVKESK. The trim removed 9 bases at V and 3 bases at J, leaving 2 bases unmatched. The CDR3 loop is CASWTSGSYEQYF. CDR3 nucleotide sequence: TGTGCCAGTTGGACTAGCGGGAGCTACGAGCAGTACTTC.

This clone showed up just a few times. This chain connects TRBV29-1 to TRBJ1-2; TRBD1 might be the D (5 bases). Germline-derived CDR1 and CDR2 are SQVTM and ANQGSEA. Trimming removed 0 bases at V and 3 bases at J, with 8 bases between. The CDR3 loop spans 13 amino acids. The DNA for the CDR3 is TGCAGCGTTGAAGATGGGGGGGACTATGGCTACACCTTC. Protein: CSVEDGGDYGYTF.

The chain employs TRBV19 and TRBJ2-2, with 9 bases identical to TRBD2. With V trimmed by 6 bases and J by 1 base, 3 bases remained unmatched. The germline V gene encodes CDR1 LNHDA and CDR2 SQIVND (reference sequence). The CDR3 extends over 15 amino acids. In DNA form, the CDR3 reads TGTGCCAGTAGACGACTAGCGGAGAACACCGGGGAGCTGTTTTTT. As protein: CASRRLAENTGELFF.

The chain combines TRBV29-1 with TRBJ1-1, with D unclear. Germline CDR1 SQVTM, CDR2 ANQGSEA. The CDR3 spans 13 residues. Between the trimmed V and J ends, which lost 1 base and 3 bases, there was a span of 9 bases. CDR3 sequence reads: CSVEVFRDTEAFF. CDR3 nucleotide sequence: TGCAGCGTTGAAGTGTTCCGGGACACTGAAGCTTTCTTT.

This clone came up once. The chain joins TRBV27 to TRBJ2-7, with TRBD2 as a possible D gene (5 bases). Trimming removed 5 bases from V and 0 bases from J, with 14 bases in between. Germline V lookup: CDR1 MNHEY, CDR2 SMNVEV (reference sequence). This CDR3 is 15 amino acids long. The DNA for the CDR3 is TGTGCCAGCAGTCCCACTACGGGGAGCTCCTACGAGCAGTACTTC. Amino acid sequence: CASSPTTGSSYEQYF.

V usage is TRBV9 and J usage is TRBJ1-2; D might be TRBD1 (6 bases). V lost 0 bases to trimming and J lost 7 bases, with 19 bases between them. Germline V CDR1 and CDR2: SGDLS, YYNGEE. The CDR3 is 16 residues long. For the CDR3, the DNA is TGTGCCAGCAGCGTAGCTGCGCAGGGGTCCCCTTCTGGCTACACCTTC. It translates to CASSVAAQGSPSGYTF.

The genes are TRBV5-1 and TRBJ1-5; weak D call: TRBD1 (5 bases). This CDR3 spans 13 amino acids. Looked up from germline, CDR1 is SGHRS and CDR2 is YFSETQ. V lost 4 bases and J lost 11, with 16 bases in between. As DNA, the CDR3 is TGCGCCAGCAGCCCGGGAGGGACCTCAGCCCAGCATTTT. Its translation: CASSPGGTSAQHF.

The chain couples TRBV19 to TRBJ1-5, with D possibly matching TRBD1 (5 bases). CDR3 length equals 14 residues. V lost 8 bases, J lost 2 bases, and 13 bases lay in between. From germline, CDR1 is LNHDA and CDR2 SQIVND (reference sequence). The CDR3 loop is CASREGPGNQPQHF. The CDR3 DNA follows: TGTGCCAGTCGGGAGGGACCGGGCAATCAGCCCCAGCATTTT.

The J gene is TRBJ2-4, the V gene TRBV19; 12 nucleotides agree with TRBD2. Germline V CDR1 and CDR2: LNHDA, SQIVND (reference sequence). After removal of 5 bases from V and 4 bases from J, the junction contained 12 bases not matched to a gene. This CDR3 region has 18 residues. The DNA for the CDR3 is TGTGCCAGTAGTTTGCCGGGTTTGACTAGCGGGAGAAAAAACATTCAGTACTTC. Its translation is CASSLPGLTSGRKNIQYF.

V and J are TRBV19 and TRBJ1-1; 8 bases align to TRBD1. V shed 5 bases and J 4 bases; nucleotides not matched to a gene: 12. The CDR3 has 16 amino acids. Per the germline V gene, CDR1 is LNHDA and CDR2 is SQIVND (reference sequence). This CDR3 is CASSSGTGGGATEAFF. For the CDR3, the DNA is TGTGCCAGTAGTTCCGGGACAGGTGGGGGTGCCACTGAAGCTTTCTTT.

CDR3: CAWASQGAGGYTF. The DNA of the CDR3 is TGTGCCTGGGCTTCTCAGGGGGCAGGTGGCTACACCTTC. V gene TRBV30 combines with J gene TRBJ1-2; TRBD1 matches at 8 bases. The junction had 9 bases not matched to a gene; V was cut back by 5 bases and J by 7 bases. Germline V lookup: CDR1 GTSNPN, CDR2 SVGIG (reference sequence). The CDR3 has 13 amino acids.

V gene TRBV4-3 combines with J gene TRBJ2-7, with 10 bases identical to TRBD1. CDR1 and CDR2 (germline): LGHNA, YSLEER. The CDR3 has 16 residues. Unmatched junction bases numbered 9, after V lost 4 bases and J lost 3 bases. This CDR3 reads CASSPGTGDNFYEQYF. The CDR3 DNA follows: TGCGCCAGCAGCCCTGGGACAGGGGACAATTTCTACGAGCAGTACTTC.

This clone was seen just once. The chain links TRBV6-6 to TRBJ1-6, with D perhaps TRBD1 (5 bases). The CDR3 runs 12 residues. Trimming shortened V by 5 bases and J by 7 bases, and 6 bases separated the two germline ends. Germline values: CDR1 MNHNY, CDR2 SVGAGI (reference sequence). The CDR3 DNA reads TGTGCCAGCAGTGAGGGGAATTCACCCCTCCACTTT. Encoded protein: CASSEGNSPLHF.

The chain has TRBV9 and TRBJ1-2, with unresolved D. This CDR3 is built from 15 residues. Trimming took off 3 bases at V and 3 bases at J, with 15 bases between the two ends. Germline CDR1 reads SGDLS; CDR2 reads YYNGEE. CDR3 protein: CASSARGSVDYGYTF. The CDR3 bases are TGTGCCAGCAGCGCCCGGGGTTCGGTGGACTATGGCTACACCTTC.

CDR3 DNA: TGCGCCAGCAGCCAAGATCTAGTAGCGGCGGACAGGGGGCGAAATGAGCAGTTCTTC. It is translated as CASSQDLVAADRGRNEQFF. This sequence joins TRBV4-3 and TRBJ2-1, with 11 nucleotides matching TRBD1. This CDR3 is 19 amino acids long. CDR1 LGHNA and CDR2 YSLEER come from the germline V gene. V lost 0 bases, J lost 7 bases, and 14 bases stayed unmatched.

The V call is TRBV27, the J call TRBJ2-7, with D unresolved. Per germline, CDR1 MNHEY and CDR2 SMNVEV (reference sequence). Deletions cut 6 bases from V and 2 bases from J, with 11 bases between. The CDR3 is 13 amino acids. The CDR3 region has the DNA TGTGCCAGCAGCCAAAGAGTTACCTACGAGCAGTACTTC. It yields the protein CASSQRVTYEQYF.

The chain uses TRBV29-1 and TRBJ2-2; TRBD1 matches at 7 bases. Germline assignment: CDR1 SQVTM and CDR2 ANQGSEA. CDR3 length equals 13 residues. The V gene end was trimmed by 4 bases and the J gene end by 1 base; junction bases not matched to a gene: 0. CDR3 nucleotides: TGCAGCGTTGGGACAGGGAACACCGGGGAGCTGTTTTTT. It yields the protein CSVGTGNTGELFF.

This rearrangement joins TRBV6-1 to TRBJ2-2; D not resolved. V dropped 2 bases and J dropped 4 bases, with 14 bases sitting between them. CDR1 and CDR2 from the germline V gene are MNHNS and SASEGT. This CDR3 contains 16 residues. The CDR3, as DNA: TGTGCCAGCAGTGAAATGCATCCAGGCAGCACCGGGGAGCTGTTTTTT. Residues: CASSEMHPGSTGELFF.

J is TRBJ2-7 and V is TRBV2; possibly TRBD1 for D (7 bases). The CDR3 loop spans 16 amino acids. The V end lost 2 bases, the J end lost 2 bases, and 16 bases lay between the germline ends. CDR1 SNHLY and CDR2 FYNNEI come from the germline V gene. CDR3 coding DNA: TGTGCCAGCAGTGAATGGGGCAGGGGGGTAACCTACGAGCAGTACTTC. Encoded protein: CASSEWGRGVTYEQYF.

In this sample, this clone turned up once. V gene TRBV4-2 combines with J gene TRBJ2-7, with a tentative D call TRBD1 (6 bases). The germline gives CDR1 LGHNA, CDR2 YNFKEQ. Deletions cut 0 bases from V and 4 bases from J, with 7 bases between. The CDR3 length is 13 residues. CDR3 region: CASSQERGYEQYF. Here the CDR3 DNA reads TGTGCCAGCAGCCAAGAGAGGGGGTACGAGCAGTACTTC.

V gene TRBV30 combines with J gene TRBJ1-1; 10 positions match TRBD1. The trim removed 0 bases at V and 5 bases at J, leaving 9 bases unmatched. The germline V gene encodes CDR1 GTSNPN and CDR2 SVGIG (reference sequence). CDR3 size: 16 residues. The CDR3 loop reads CAWSVLPGQGPTEAFF. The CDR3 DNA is TGTGCCTGGAGTGTACTCCCGGGACAGGGGCCTACTGAAGCTTTCTTT.